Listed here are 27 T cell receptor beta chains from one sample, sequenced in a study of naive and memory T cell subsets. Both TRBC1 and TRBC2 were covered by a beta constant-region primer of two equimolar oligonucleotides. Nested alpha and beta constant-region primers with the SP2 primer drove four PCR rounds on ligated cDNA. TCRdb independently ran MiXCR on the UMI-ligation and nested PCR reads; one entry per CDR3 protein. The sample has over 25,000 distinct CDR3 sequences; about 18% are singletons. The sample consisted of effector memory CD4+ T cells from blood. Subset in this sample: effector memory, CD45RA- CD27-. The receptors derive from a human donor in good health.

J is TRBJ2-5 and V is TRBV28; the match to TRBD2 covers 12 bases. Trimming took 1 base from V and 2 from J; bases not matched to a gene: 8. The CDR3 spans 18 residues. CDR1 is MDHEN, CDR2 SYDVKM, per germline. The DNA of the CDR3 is TGTGCCAGCAGTTTATTAGCTAGCGGGAGGGCTGGACAAGAGACCCAGTACTTC. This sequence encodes CASSLLASGRAGQETQYF.

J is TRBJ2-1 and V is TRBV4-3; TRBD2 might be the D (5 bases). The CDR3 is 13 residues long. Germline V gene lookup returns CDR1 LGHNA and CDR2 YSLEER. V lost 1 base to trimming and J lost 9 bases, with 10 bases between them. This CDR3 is CASSQAAAGEQFF. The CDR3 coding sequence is TGCGCCAGCAGCCAAGCTGCGGCGGGTGAGCAGTTCTTC.

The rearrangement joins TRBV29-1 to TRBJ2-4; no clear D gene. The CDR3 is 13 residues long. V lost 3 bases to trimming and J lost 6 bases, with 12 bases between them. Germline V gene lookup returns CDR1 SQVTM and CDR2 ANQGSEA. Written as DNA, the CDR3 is TGCAGCGTTGAGGTAGATAATTCAAACATTCAGTACTTC. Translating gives CSVEVDNSNIQYF. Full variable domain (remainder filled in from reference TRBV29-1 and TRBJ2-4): SAVISQKPSRDICQRGTSLTIQCQVDSQVTMMFWYRQQPGQSLTLIATANQGSEATYESGFVIDKFPISRPNLTFSTLTVSNMSPEDSSIYLCSVEVDNSNIQYFGAGTRLSVL.

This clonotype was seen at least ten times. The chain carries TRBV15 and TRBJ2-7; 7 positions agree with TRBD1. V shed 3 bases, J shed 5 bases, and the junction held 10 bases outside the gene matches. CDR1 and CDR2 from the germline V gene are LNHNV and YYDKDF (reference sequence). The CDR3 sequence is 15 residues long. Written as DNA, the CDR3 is TGTGCCACCAGCAGGTACGCACAGGGGACCAACGAGCAGTACTTC. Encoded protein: CATSRYAQGTNEQYF.

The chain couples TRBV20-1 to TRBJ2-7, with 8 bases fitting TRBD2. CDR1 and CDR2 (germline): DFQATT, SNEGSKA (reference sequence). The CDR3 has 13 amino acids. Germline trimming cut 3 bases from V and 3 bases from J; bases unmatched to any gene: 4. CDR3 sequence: CSASLAGLYEQYF. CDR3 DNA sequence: TGCAGTGCTAGTCTAGCGGGTCTCTACGAGCAGTACTTC.

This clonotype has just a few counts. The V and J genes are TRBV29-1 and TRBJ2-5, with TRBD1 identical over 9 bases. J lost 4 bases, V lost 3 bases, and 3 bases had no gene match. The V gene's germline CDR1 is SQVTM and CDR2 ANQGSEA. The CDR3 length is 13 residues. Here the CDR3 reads CSVEGTGRETQYF. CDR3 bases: TGCAGCGTTGAGGGGACAGGGCGAGAGACCCAGTACTTC.

The CDR3 sequence: CASSLAGARGEAFF. CDR3 coding DNA: TGCGCCAGCAGCCTAGCCGGGGCTAGGGGAGAAGCTTTCTTT. The chain has TRBV4-1 and TRBJ1-1; tentatively, D is TRBD1 (5 bases). The ends were cut back, 4 bases at V and 8 bases at J, with 17 bases in the middle. The length of the CDR3 is 14 residues. Germline assignment: CDR1 MGHRA and CDR2 YSYEKL.

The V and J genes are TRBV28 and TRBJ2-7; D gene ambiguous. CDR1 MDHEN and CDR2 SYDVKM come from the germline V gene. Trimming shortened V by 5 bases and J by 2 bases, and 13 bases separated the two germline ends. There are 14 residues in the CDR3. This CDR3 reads CASSPSLPPYEQYF. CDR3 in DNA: TGTGCCAGCAGTCCCTCCCTACCCCCCTACGAGCAGTACTTC.

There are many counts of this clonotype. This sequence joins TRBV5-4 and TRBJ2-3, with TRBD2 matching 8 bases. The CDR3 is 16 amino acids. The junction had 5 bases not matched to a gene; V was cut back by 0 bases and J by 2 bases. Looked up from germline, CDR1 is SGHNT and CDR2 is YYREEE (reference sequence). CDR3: CASSLAGTRSTDTQYF. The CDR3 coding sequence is TGTGCCAGCAGCTTGGCCGGGACTAGATCCACAGATACGCAGTATTTT.

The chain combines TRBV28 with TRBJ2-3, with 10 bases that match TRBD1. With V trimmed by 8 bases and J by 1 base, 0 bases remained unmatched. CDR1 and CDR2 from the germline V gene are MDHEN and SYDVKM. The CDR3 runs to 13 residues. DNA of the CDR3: TGTGCCAGCGGGACAGGGGGCACAGATACGCAGTATTTT. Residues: CASGTGGTDTQYF.

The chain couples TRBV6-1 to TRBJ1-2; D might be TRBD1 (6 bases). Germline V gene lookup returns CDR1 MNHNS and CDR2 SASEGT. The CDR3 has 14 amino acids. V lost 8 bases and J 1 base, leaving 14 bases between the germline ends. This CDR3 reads CASGNPGDNYGYTF. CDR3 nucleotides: TGTGCCAGCGGGAATCCAGGGGATAACTATGGCTACACCTTC.

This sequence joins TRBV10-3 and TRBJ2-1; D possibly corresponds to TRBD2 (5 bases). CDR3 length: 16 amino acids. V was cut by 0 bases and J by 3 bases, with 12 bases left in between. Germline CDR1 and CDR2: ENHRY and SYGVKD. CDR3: CAISESKLTNYNEQFF. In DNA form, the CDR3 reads TGTGCCATCAGTGAGTCTAAACTGACTAACTACAATGAGCAGTTCTTC.

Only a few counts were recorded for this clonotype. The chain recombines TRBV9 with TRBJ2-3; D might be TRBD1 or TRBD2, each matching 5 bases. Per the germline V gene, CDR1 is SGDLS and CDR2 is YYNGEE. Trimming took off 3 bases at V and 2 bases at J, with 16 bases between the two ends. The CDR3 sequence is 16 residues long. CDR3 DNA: TGTGCCAGCAGCGCCAGGGACGATCACTCCACAGATACGCAGTATTTT. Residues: CASSARDDHSTDTQYF.

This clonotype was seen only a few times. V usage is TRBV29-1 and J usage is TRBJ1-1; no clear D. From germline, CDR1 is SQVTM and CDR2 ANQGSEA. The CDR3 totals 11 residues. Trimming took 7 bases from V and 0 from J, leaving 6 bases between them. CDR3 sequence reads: CSAGMNTEAFF. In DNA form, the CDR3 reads TGCAGCGCAGGCATGAACACTGAAGCTTTCTTT.

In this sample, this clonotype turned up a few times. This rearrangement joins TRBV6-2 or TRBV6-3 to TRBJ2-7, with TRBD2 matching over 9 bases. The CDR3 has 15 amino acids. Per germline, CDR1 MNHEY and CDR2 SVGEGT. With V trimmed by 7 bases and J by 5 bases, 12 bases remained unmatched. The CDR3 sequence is CASTRHASGINEQYF. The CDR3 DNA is TGTGCCAGCACTCGGCACGCTAGCGGGATTAACGAGCAGTACTTC.

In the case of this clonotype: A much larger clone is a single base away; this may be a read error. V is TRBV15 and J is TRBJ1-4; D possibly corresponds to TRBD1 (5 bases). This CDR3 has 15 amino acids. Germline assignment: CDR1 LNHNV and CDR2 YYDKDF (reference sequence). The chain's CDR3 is CATGTGRPTNGKLFF. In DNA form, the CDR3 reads TGTGCCACCGGGACTGGGAGGCCAACTAATGGAAAACTGTTTTTT. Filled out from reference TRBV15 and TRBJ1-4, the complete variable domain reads DAMVIQNPRYQVTQFGKPVTLSCSQTLNHNVMYWYQQKSSQAPKLLFHYYDKDFNNEADTPDNFQSRRPNTSFCFLDIRSPGLGDTAMYLCATGTGRPTNGKLFFGSGTQLSVL.

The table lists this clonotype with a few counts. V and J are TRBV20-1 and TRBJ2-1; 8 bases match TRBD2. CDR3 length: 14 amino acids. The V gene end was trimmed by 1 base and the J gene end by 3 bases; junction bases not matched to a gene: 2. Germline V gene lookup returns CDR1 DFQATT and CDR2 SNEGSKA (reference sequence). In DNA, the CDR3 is TGCAGTGCTAGAGTTGGGACTAGCTACAATGAGCAGTTCTTC. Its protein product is CSARVGTSYNEQFF.

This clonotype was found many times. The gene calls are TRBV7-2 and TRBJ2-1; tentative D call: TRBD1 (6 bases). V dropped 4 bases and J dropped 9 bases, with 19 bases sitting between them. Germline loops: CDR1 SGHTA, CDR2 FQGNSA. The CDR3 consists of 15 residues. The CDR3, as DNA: TGTGCCAGCAGCTACCCCGGGGCAGGGGCGTTTGAGCAGTTCTTC. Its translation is CASSYPGAGAFEQFF.

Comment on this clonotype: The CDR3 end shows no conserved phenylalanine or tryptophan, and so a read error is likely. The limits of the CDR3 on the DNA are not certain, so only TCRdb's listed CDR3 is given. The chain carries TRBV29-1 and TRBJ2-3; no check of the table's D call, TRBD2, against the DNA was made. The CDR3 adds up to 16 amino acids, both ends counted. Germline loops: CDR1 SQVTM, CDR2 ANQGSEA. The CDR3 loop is CSGEGTSGRGRDTQEG.

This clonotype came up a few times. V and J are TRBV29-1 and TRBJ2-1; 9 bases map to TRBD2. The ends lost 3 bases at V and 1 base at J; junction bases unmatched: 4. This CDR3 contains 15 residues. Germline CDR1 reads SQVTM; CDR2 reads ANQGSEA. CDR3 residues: CSVDTAGGSYNEQFF. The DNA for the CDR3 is TGCAGCGTTGACACGGCGGGAGGGTCCTACAATGAGCAGTTCTTC.

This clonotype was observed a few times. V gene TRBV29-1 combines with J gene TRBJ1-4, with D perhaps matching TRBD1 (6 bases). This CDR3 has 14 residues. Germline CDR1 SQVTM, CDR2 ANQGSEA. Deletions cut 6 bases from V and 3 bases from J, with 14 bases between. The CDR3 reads CSVSPGQANEKLFF. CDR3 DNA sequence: TGCAGCGTGAGCCCGGGACAAGCTAATGAAAAACTGTTTTTT.

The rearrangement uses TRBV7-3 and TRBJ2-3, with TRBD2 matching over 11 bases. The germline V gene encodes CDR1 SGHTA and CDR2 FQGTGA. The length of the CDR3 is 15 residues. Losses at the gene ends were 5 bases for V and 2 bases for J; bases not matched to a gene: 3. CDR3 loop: CASSGSGRATDTQYF. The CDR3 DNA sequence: TGTGCCAGCAGCGGTAGCGGGAGGGCCACAGATACGCAGTATTTT.

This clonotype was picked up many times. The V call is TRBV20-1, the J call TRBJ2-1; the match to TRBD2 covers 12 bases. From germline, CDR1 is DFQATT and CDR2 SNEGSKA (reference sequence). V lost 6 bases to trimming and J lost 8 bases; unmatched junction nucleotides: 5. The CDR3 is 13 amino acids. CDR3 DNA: TGCAGTGCCGTGGGACTAGCGGGCGATGAGCAGTTCTTC. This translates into CSAVGLAGDEQFF.

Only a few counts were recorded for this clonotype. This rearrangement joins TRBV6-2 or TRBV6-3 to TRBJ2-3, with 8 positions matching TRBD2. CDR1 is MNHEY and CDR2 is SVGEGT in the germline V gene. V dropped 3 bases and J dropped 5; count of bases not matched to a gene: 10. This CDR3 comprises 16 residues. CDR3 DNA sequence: TGTGCCAGCAGTTATCGCAAGTTGGCGGGAGGAGATACGCAGTATTTT. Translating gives CASSYRKLAGGDTQYF.

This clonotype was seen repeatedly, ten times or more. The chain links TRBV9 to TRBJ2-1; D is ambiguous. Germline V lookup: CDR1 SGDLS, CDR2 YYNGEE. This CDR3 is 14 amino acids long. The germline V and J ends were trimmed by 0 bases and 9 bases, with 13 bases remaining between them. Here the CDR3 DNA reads TGTGCCAGCAGCGTAGGACCAGAAGTGAGTGAGCAGTTCTTC. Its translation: CASSVGPEVSEQFF.

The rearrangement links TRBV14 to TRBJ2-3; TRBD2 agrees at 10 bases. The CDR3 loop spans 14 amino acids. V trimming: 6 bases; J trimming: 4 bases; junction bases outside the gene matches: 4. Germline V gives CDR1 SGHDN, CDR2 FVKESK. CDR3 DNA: TGTGCCAGCAGGCCGGGACTAGCGTCAGATACGCAGTATTTT. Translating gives CASRPGLASDTQYF. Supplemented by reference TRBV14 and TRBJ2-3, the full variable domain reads EAGVTQFPSHSVIEKGQTVTLRCDPISGHDNLYWYRRVMGKEIKFLLHFVKESKQDESGMPNNRFLAERTGGTYSTLKVQPAELEDSGVYFCASRPGLASDTQYFGPGTRLTVL.

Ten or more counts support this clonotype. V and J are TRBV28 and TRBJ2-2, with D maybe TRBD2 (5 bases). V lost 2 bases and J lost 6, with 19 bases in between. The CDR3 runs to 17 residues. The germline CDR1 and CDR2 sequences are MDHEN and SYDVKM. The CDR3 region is CASSLRRVETAAGELFF. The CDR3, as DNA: TGTGCCAGCAGTTTACGGCGGGTGGAAACGGCCGCCGGGGAGCTGTTTTTT.